This T cell receptor (beta chain) was sequenced during a study of T cells in women clearing cervical HPV infection (dated by TCRdb to between 2018 and 2020). With regard to the full study: The cases were 25 to 30 women with histologically confirmed HPV16-related CIN3 or worse, and 2 of these cases were invasive cancers. The 20 to 25 controls were women who cleared a single incident HPV16 infection within 12 months without developing precancer or cancer. Blood from cases was drawn at the visit where the lesion was first identified, while blood from controls was drawn once the infection was no longer detected. Among cases, blood sampling came a median of approximately 150 days after lesion detection, with an interquartile range of about 80 to 230 days. Because only a few women had HLA typing data, the possibility that HLA type acted as a confounder could not be ruled out. An exploratory proof-of-principle case-control study, nested within the Guanacaste HPV Natural History Study in Costa Rica, was conducted to compare TCR repertoires across cervical HPV16 outcomes. Cases and controls were matched on age within five years and on year of sample collection. Cases had a median age of roughly 36 years and controls had a median age of approximately 37, with no significant differences in baseline characteristics. The parent cohort enrolled over 8,500 women aged 18 or older in Guanacaste, Costa Rica, in about 1993 to 1994 and followed the women for roughly 7 years. As quality controls, five blinded duplicates were added to each group, bringing the total to roughly 60 samples made up of roughly 50 participants and some 10 replicates. General study outcomes and caveats: By combining richness with V gene abundances, random forest classifiers separated cases from controls with an estimated AUC of 0.75 to 0.9. Because the number of T cells in each sample was unknown, differences in richness could reflect differing T-cell content rather than repertoire biology. Across sequencing depths, CIN3+ cases showed significantly higher TCR repertoire richness than controls, but evenness did not differ between the groups. Because of the cross-sectional design, the study could not determine whether the associations came before infection or resulted from infection, and neither effector/memory subsets nor HPV-specific T cells were isolated. TRBV6-7 relative abundance was lower in cases than in controls (approximately 0.11% versus 0.16%; Bonferroni P = 0.0008).

Turning to this clone: There is no known antigen for this receptor. The read comes to an end 3 residues before the CDR3 does, leaving the germline J gene to fill in the end.

The CDR3 runs 14 residues from the cysteine to the phenylalanine. Only the CDR3 bases that were read are kept: 33 of them, in frame from base 1. V lost 0 bases and J lost 5 bases, and the count of bases not matched to a germline gene is 2. CDR1 is given as SQVTM and CDR2 as ANQGSEA, both from the germline V gene. The immunoSEQ assay used multiplex PCR to amplify TCR beta CDR3 regions from an average of around 1,200 ng of genomic DNA per sample. To correct primer bias, the assay used a complete synthetic TCR repertoire to set an amplification baseline. The amplicons were sequenced on the Illumina platform. The original methods were these. Sequences were error-corrected by clustering with frequency ratios and a modified nearest-neighbor algorithm and were then analyzed in the immunoSEQ Analyzer with IMGT gene definitions. TCR richness and evenness were averaged over 20 rarefaction repeats at each rarefaction depth, excluding samples with fewer sequences than the depth. V, D and J gene relative abundances were compared between groups with Wilcoxon rank sum tests, applying FDR correction. For the blinded duplicates, the intraclass correlation was 95.6% for TCR richness and averaged around 76% across around 66 gene segments. In TCRdb, the immuneACCESS table is reduced to in-frame sequences with V and J assigned. These tables do not hold every clone; where another copy was compared, an unresolved V gene accounts for under half, and the others remain unexplained. V, J and clone size are those of that table, while D and trimming were read from the DNA. The record for this sample contains approximately 20,000 clones. Of the sample, less than 3.5% is held by the ten largest clones.

Every participant had a single incident cervical HPV16 infection, and women with prevalent HPV16 infections were excluded. Cervical HPV DNA was detected with MY09/MY11 PCR, and genotyping was done with dot-blot hybridization. Fifteen mL of heparinized blood were centrifuged, and the buffy coat was split into aliquots, frozen at -30 degrees C, and then kept at -80 degrees C. QIAGEN kits were used to extract genomic DNA from buffy coat specimens. The chain is encoded by TRBV29-1 joined to TRBJ1-2; TRBD1 fits 11 bases in the junction. The sample was blood buffy coat. The TCR sequence derives from a woman between 18 and 70 years old with a cervical HPV16 infection that either progressed to CIN3+ or cleared (not recorded which). The sequenced CDR3 bases are TGCAGCGTTGAAGACCGGGACAGGGGGTATGGC. The encoded protein is CSVEDRDRGYG. The complete CDR3 reads CSVEDRDRGYGYTF.